This is a list of T cell receptor beta chains from one sample in a study of shared clonotypes between healthy human individuals. Data came from immunoSEQ multiplex PCR; TCRdb stores just in-frame clones and leaves some out. Of around 2,000,000 clones detected, about 95% appear once; the ten largest clones hold 1.2%. The source material was naive CD8+ T cells sorted from blood. The receptors come from a man younger than 35 in good health. The CDR3 runs from the conserved cysteine through the conserved F or W. The D gene is left open where the match is weak. Clone sizes are given selectively: once, few, many, or a class where the clone is expanded.

abundance: .; j_gene: TRBJ2-7; v_gene: TRBV5-5; d_gene: TRBD1; CDR3nt: TGTGCCAGCAGCGCGGGACAGGGATACGAGCAGTACTTC; CDR3aa: CASSAGQGYEQYF
abundance: .; j_gene: TRBJ1-6; v_gene: TRBV23-1; d_gene: .; CDR3nt: TGCGCCAGCAGTCAATCGAGCGGGGGAAATTCACCCCTCCACTTT; CDR3aa: CASSQSSGGNSPLHF
abundance: .; j_gene: TRBJ1-1; v_gene: TRBV29-1; d_gene: .; CDR3nt: TGCAGCGTTTCCCTCATGGGGAACACTGAAGCTTTCTTT; CDR3aa: CSVSLMGNTEAFF
abundance: .; j_gene: TRBJ2-7; v_gene: TRBV9; d_gene: .; CDR3nt: TGTGCCAGCAGCGCCGGTGGATCTGACTCCTACGAGCAGTACTTC; CDR3aa: CASSAGGSDSYEQYF
abundance: .; j_gene: TRBJ2-1; v_gene: TRBV4-1; d_gene: TRBD2; CDR3nt: TGCGCCAGCAGCCAATACCTAGCGGGAGGGCCCGCTGATGAGCAGTTCTTC; CDR3aa: CASSQYLAGGPADEQFF
abundance: .; j_gene: TRBJ2-1; v_gene: TRBV25-1; d_gene: .; CDR3nt: TGTGCCAGCAGTGACCAGGGGACTGTATCCTACAATGAGCAGTTCTTC; CDR3aa: CASSDQGTVSYNEQFF
abundance: .; j_gene: TRBJ2-7; v_gene: TRBV9; d_gene: .; CDR3nt: TGTGCCAGCAGCGTACTGGACAGCTCCTACGAGCAGTACTTC; CDR3aa: CASSVLDSSYEQYF
abundance: once; j_gene: TRBJ1-1; v_gene: TRBV7-6; d_gene: TRBD1; CDR3nt: TGTGCCAGCAGCCTAGGACAGGGCTATGAAGCTTTCTTT; CDR3aa: CASSLGQGYEAFF
abundance: .; j_gene: TRBJ1-3; v_gene: TRBV4-3; d_gene: .; CDR3nt: TGCGCCAGCAGCCAAGGGACAGAGGATTTCTCTGGAAACACCATATATTTT; CDR3aa: CASSQGTEDFSGNTIYF
abundance: .; j_gene: TRBJ2-1; v_gene: TRBV7-8; d_gene: TRBD2; CDR3nt: TGTGCCAGCAGCTTGGCGTTAATCGGGACTAGCGGGGGAGTCGACAATGAGCAGTTCTTC; CDR3aa: CASSLALIGTSGGVDNEQFF
abundance: .; j_gene: TRBJ2-7; v_gene: TRBV29-1; d_gene: .; CDR3nt: TGCAGCGTTGAAGTGGGCTCTCGGGACACGGTCAACGAGCAGTACTTC; CDR3aa: CSVEVGSRDTVNEQYF
abundance: .; j_gene: TRBJ2-3; v_gene: TRBV7-6; d_gene: TRBD1; CDR3nt: TGTGCCAGCAGTGTATTTCAAGGCGACAGGGTGCAGTATTTT; CDR3aa: CASSVFQGDRVQYF
abundance: once; j_gene: TRBJ2-3; v_gene: TRBV5-6; d_gene: .; CDR3nt: TGTGCCAGCAGCTTGGAATTCTCTTGGGATACGCAGTATTTT; CDR3aa: CASSLEFSWDTQYF
abundance: .; j_gene: TRBJ2-1; v_gene: TRBV27; d_gene: TRBD2; CDR3nt: TGTGCCAGCAGTTATTCTAGCGGGAGCTTTGTAGATGAGCAGTTCTTC; CDR3aa: CASSYSSGSFVDEQFF
abundance: once; j_gene: TRBJ1-6; v_gene: TRBV5-1; d_gene: TRBD1; CDR3nt: TGCGCCAGCAGCTCGGGACAGGTCCGGGGGAATTCACCCCTCCACTTT; CDR3aa: CASSSGQVRGNSPLHF
abundance: .; j_gene: TRBJ1-5; v_gene: TRBV5-4; d_gene: .; CDR3nt: TGTGCCAGCAGCTTCTGGGGGTCCAATCAGCCCCAGCATTTT; CDR3aa: CASSFWGSNQPQHF
abundance: .; j_gene: TRBJ2-1; v_gene: TRBV7-9; d_gene: .; CDR3nt: TGTGCCAGCAGCCGATATTTTGGGACCTACAATGAGCAGTTCTTC; CDR3aa: CASSRYFGTYNEQFF
abundance: .; j_gene: TRBJ1-2; v_gene: TRBV9; d_gene: .; CDR3nt: TGTGCCAGCACAGCGGGGGCCTATGGCTACACCTTC; CDR3aa: CASTAGAYGYTF
abundance: .; j_gene: TRBJ2-7; v_gene: TRBV7-9; d_gene: .; CDR3nt: TGTGCCAGCAGCTTAGAATACAGCGTGGGAGTCTACGAGCAGTACTTC; CDR3aa: CASSLEYSVGVYEQYF
abundance: .; j_gene: TRBJ1-1; v_gene: TRBV7-9; d_gene: TRBD1; CDR3nt: TGTGCCAGCAGCGGACCGGGACAGGGTGGCACTGAAGCTTTCTTT; CDR3aa: CASSGPGQGGTEAFF
abundance: once; j_gene: TRBJ2-5; v_gene: TRBV2; d_gene: .; CDR3nt: TGTGCCAGCACTAACTACCCCCAAGAGACCCAGTACTTC; CDR3aa: CASTNYPQETQYF
abundance: .; j_gene: TRBJ2-7; v_gene: TRBV10-1; d_gene: .; CDR3nt: TGCGCCAGCAGTGAGACTACGGTTTTTGGCGAGCAGTACTTC; CDR3aa: CASSETTVFGEQYF
abundance: once; j_gene: TRBJ2-5; v_gene: TRBV13; d_gene: TRBD2; CDR3nt: TGTGCCAGCAGTGGGACTAGCGTGGGAGAGACCCAGTACTTC; CDR3aa: CASSGTSVGETQYF
abundance: .; j_gene: TRBJ1-1; v_gene: TRBV6-5; d_gene: .; CDR3nt: TGTGCCAGCAGTTACTCCTCATTCTCGACTGAAGCTTTCTTT; CDR3aa: CASSYSSFSTEAFF
abundance: .; j_gene: TRBJ2-5; v_gene: TRBV5-4; d_gene: TRBD2; CDR3nt: TGTGCCAGCAGCCGTCGATTAGCGGGCCCCAACCAAGAGACCCAGTACTTC; CDR3aa: CASSRRLAGPNQETQYF
abundance: once; j_gene: TRBJ2-1; v_gene: TRBV6-6; d_gene: TRBD2; CDR3nt: TGTGCCAGCAGTTATAGCCTAGCGGGAGATAGGAATGAGCAGTTCTTC; CDR3aa: CASSYSLAGDRNEQFF
abundance: .; j_gene: TRBJ1-3; v_gene: TRBV2; d_gene: .; CDR3nt: TGTGCCACCCAACCCGGTACAGGGTACTCTGGAAACACCATATATTTT; CDR3aa: CATQPGTGYSGNTIYF
abundance: .; j_gene: TRBJ2-1; v_gene: TRBV5-1; d_gene: TRBD2; CDR3nt: TGCGCCAGCAGCTTCGAGCGGGGGGCCGTCGATGAGCAGTTCTTC; CDR3aa: CASSFERGAVDEQFF
abundance: .; j_gene: TRBJ2-2; v_gene: TRBV6-1; d_gene: .; CDR3nt: TGTGCCAGCAGGGGGGACAACACCGGGGAGCTGTTTTTT; CDR3aa: CASRGDNTGELFF
abundance: .; j_gene: TRBJ2-5; v_gene: TRBV19; d_gene: TRBD2; CDR3nt: TGTGCCAGTAGTATAGATCCTAGCGGGAAGACCCAGTACTTC; CDR3aa: CASSIDPSGKTQYF
abundance: .; j_gene: TRBJ2-1; v_gene: TRBV29-1; d_gene: TRBD1; CDR3nt: TGCAGCGACAGGGGGGCTAAGGAGTTCTTC; CDR3aa: CSDRGAKEFF
abundance: .; j_gene: TRBJ2-5; v_gene: TRBV27; d_gene: TRBD2; CDR3nt: TGTGCCAGCAGATTACAGCTAGCGGGGGAGGAGACCCAGTACTTC; CDR3aa: CASRLQLAGEETQYF
abundance: few; j_gene: TRBJ1-2; v_gene: TRBV4-1; d_gene: .; CDR3nt: TGCGCCAGCAGCCAAGCCCCACAGGCTGACTATGGCTACACCTTC; CDR3aa: CASSQAPQADYGYTF
abundance: .; j_gene: TRBJ1-5; v_gene: TRBV11-2; d_gene: .; CDR3nt: TGTGCCAGCAGCCCCGGGACAAGCGGTCCCTATAGCAATCAGCCCCAGCATTTT; CDR3aa: CASSPGTSGPYSNQPQHF
abundance: once; j_gene: TRBJ2-7; v_gene: TRBV28; d_gene: .; CDR3nt: TGTGCCAGCAGTTTAGTCCAGGGAGCAGGCGAGCAGTACTTC; CDR3aa: CASSLVQGAGEQYF
abundance: .; j_gene: TRBJ2-3; v_gene: TRBV19; d_gene: .; CDR3nt: TGTGCCAGTAGTATTTCAACAGATACGCAGTATTTT; CDR3aa: CASSISTDTQYF
abundance: .; j_gene: TRBJ2-7; v_gene: TRBV13; d_gene: TRBD1; CDR3nt: TGTGCCAGCAGCGGCCGGACAGGGGAATGGCTCTCCTACGAGCAGTACTTC; CDR3aa: CASSGRTGEWLSYEQYF